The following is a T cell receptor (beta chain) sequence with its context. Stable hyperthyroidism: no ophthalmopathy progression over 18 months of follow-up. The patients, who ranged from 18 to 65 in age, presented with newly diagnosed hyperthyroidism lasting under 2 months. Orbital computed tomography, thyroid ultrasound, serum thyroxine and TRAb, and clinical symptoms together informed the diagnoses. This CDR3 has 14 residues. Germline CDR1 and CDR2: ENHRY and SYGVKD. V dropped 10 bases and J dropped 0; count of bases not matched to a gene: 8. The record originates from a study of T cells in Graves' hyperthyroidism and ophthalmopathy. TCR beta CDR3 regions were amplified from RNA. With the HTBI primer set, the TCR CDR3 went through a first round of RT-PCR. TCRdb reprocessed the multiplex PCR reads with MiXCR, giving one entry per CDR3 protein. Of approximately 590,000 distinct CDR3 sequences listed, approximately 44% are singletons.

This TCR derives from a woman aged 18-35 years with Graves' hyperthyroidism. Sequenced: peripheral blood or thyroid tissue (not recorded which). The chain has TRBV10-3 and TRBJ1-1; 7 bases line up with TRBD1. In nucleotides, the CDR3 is TGTGCCAGCAGAGACAGGGAGGTGAACACTGAAGCTTTCTTT. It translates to CASRDREVNTEAFF.